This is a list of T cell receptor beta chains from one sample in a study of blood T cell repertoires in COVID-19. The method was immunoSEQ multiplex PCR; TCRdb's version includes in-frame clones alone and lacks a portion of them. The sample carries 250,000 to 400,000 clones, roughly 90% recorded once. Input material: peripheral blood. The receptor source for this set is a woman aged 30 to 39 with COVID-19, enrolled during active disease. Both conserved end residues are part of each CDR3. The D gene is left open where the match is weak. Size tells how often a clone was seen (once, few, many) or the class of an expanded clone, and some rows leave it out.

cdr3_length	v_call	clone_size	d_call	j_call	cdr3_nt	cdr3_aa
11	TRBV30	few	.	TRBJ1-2	TGTGCCTGGAGTAGAGACTATGGCTACACCTTC	CAWSRDYGYTF
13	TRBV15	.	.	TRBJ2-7	TGTGCCACCAGCAGAGATCCGGTATACGAGCAGTACTTC	CATSRDPVYEQYF
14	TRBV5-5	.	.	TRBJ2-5	TGTGCCAGCAGCTTGGCCGGGGGAGAAGAGACCCAGTACTTC	CASSLAGGEETQYF
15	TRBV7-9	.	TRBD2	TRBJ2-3	TGTGCCAGCAGCCGACTAGCGGGAGGTGTGGATACGCAGTATTTT	CASSRLAGGVDTQYF
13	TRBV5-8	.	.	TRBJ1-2	TGTGCCAGCACCTTGGGGGGGGATCGCGGCTACACCTTC	CASTLGGDRGYTF
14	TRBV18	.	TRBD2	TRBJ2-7	TGTGCCAGCTCACCGACTAGCCTTCTCGCCGAGCAGTACTTC	CASSPTSLLAEQYF
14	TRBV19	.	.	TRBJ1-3	TGTGCCAGTAGTACCGATAGCTCTGGAAACACCATATATTTT	CASSTDSSGNTIYF
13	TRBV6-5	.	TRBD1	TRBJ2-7	TGTGCCAGCAGTTCCGGACAGGGCTACGAGCAGTACTTC	CASSSGQGYEQYF
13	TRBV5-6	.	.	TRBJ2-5	TGTGCCAGCAGCATAGGGGGCCAAGAGACCCAGTACTTC	CASSIGGQETQYF
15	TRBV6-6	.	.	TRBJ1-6	TGTGCCAGCAGCCTCAGGGCCCCTATGGATTCACCCCTCCACTTT	CASSLRAPMDSPLHF
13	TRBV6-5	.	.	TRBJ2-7	TGTGCCAGCAGACCTAGCGCTACCTACGAGCAGTACTTC	CASRPSATYEQYF
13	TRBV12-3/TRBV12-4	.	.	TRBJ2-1	TGTGCCAGCAGTCCGTCCCGCTACAATGAGCAGTTCTTC	CASSPSRYNEQFF
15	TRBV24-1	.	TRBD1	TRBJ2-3	TGTGCCACCAGTGAGACAGGGGGCGGCACAGATACGCAGTATTTT	CATSETGGGTDTQYF
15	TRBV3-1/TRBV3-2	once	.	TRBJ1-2	TGTGCCAGCAGCCAAGATCCCCAGGGGAGTCTTGGCTACACCTTC	CASSQDPQGSLGYTF
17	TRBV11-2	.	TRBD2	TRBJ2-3	TGTGCCAGCAGCCCCCGGGCTAGCGGGAGGAACACAGATACGCAGTATTTT	CASSPRASGRNTDTQYF
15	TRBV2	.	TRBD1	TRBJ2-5	TGTGCCAGCAGTGAAGATGGGACAGTACAAGAGACCCAGTACTTC	CASSEDGTVQETQYF